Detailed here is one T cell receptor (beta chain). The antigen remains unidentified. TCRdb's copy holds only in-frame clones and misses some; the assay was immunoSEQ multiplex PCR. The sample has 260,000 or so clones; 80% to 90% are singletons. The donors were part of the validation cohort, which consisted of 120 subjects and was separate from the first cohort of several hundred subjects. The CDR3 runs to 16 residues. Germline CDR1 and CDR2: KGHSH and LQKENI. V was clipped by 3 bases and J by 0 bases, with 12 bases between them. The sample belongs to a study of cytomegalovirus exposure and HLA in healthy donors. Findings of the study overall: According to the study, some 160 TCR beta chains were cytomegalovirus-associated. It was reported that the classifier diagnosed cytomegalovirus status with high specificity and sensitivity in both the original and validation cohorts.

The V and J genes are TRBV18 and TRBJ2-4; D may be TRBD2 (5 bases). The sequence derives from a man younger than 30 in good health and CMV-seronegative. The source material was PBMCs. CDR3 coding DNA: TGTGCCAGCTCACCCGGAGGTATTCTAGCCAAAAACATTCAGTACTTC. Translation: CASSPGGILAKNIQYF.